Below, 7 T cell receptor beta chains from the same sample are listed, as sequenced in a study of CD8 T cells in Susac syndrome. The RNA, about 0.5 to 1 ug, was put through reverse transcription using random hexamers. From the immunoSEQ multiplex PCR reads, TCRdb called clonotypes with MiXCR, one entry per CDR3 protein. Of under 85,000 distinct CDR3 sequences detected, around 94% appear once; the ten largest clones hold approximately 0.9%. The sequenced sample consisted of CD8+ T cells from PBMCs. The receptors here all came from a human donor with Susac syndrome.

The rearrangement joins TRBV7-7 to TRBJ2-1, with 9 bases lining up with TRBD2. In germline, CDR1 is SSHAT, CDR2 FNYEAQ (reference sequence). With 2 bases clipped from V and 5 bases from J, the junction kept 4 bases outside the gene matches. CDR3 length: 15 residues. The CDR3 is CASSLTLAGNNEQFF. The CDR3 bases are TGTGCCAGCAGCTTAACCCTAGCGGGGAACAATGAGCAGTTCTTC.

This chain links TRBV5-6 with TRBJ2-2, with D possibly matching TRBD2 (5 bases). CDR1 and CDR2 from the germline V gene are SGHDT and YYEEEE. Trimming stripped 4 bases from V and 3 bases from J, with 10 bases between. The CDR3 has 14 residues. The CDR3 loop is CASSPPGYTGELFF. CDR3 DNA: TGTGCCAGCAGCCCTCCGGGGTACACCGGGGAGCTGTTTTTT.

This clonotype was found once. As DNA, the CDR3 is TGTGCCAGCAGCCCGGGGCTCTACAATGAGCAGTTCTTC. Its protein product is CASSPGLYNEQFF. The rearrangement joins TRBV28 to TRBJ2-1, with D perhaps TRBD1 or TRBD2 (5 bases each). The length of the CDR3 is 13 residues. Between the trimmed V and J ends, which lost 6 bases and 3 bases, there was a span of 9 bases. The germline gives CDR1 MDHEN, CDR2 SYDVKM.

This chain links TRBV2 with TRBJ2-7; D is uncertain. Germline CDR1 reads SNHLY; CDR2 reads FYNNEI. The CDR3 has 14 residues. The V end was cut by 7 bases, the J end by 1 base, with 14 bases between. In DNA form, the CDR3 reads TGTGCCAGCATGGAAAGGATTGTATCCTACGAGCAGTACTTC. It encodes CASMERIVSYEQYF.

The chain joins TRBV7-8 to TRBJ1-1; weak D call: TRBD1 (6 bases). Germline-derived CDR1 and CDR2 are SGHVS and FQNEAQ. V was pared by 1 base and J by 0 bases, with 12 bases between. The CDR3 length is 16 residues. CDR3: CASSLDGGGVNTEAFF. The CDR3 bases are TGTGCCAGCAGCTTAGACGGGGGCGGAGTGAACACTGAAGCTTTCTTT.

V and J are TRBV5-4 and TRBJ2-7, with D tentatively TRBD1 or TRBD2 (5 bases each). From germline, CDR1 is SGHNT and CDR2 YYREEE (reference sequence). This CDR3 has 13 residues. Trimming took 2 bases from V and 1 from J, leaving 7 bases between them. The CDR3 DNA follows: TGTGCCAGCAGCTTTGGGGGTTCCTACGAGCAGTACTTC. As protein: CASSFGGSYEQYF.

The chain is built from TRBV29-1 and TRBJ2-1; D may be TRBD2 (5 bases). The CDR3 has 14 amino acids. Trimming removed 3 bases at V and 0 bases at J, with 9 bases between. Per the germline V gene, CDR1 is SQVTM and CDR2 is ANQGSEA. The CDR3 sequence is CSVEEGSSYNEQFF. The CDR3 nucleotides are TGCAGCGTTGAGGAAGGGAGCTCCTACAATGAGCAGTTCTTC.